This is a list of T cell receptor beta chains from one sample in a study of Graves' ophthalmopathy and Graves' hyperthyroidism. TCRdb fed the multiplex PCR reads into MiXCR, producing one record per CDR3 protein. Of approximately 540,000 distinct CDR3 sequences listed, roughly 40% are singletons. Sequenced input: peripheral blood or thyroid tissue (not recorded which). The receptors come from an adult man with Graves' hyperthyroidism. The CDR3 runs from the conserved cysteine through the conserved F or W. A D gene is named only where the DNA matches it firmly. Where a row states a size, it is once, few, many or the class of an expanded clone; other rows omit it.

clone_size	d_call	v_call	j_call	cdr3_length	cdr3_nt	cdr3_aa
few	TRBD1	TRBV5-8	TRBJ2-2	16	TGTGCCAGCAGCTTTGCAGGGGGCGAGGTTACCGGGGAGCTGTTTTTT	CASSFAGGEVTGELFF
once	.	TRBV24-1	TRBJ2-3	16	TGTGCCACCAGTGATTCGACCACAGGGTGGGCAGATACGCAGTATTTT	CATSDSTTGWADTQYF
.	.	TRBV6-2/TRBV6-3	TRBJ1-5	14	TGTGCCAGCAGGGCTGGGACGCGGGGGCAGCCCCAGCATTTT	CASRAGTRGQPQHF
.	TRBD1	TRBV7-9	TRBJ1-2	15	TGTGCCAGCAGCTACTCCGGGACAGGGGAGGGTGGCTACACCTTC	CASSYSGTGEGGYTF
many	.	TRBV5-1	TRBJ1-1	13	TGCGCCAGCAGCTTGGAGTTGTGGACTGAAGCTTTCTTT	CASSLELWTEAFF
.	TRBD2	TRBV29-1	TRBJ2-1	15	TGCAGCGTTGATAGGACTAGCGGGCCTTACAATGAGCAGTTCTTC	CSVDRTSGPYNEQFF
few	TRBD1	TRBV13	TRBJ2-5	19	TGTGCCAGCAGCTTAGGTCATTTAAGTCTGCAGGGACAGCAAGAGACCCAGTACTTC	CASSLGHLSLQGQQETQYF
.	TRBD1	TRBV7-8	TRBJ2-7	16	TGTGCCAGCAGCCAACGGTTACCGGGACAGGGTCACGAGCAGTACTTC	CASSQRLPGQGHEQYF
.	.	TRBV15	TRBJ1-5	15	TGTGCCACCAGCAGAGATCGGGGCGAGAATCAGCCCCAGCATTTT	CATSRDRGENQPQHF
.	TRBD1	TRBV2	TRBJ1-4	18	TGTGCCAGCAGTCGACTAGAAGGGGGCGTCTTTTTAAATGAAAAACTGTTTTTT	CASSRLEGGVFLNEKLFF
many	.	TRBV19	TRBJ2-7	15	TGTGCCAGTAGTATAGGAGGTAGCGGATACTACGAGCAGTACTTC	CASSIGGSGYYEQYF
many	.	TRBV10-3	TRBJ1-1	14	TGTGCCATCAGTAACTGGGTCTTGGCACCTGAAGCTTTCTTT	CAISNWVLAPEAFF
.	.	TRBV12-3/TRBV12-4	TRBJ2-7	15	TGTGCCAGCAGTCCTGGACAACCACGGGGCTACGAGCAGTACTTC	CASSPGQPRGYEQYF
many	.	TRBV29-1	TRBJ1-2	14	TGCAGCGTGCTCCTGGGAGGGGACGCCTCGGGCTACACCTTC	CSVLLGGDASGYTF
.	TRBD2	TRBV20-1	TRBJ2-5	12	TGCAAACCCTCCACTAGCGGGGAGACCCAGTACTTC	CKPSTSGETQYF
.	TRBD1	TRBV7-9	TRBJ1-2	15	TGTGCCAGCACATTAGGGACAGGGGGCAACTATGGCTACACCTTC	CASTLGTGGNYGYTF
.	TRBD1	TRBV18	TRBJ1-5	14	TGTGCCAGCTCAGCCACAGGGGGAGATCAGCCCCAGCATTTT	CASSATGGDQPQHF
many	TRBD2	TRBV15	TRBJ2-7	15	TGTGCCACCAGCAGAGCGTTAGCGGGAGCTCGGGAGCAGTACTTC	CATSRALAGAREQYF
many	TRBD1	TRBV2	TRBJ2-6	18	TGTGCCAGCAGCGAATACGGGACAGGGGGCTCTGGGGCCAACGTCCTGACTTTC	CASSEYGTGGSGANVLTF
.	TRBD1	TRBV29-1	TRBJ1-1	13	TGCAGCCTACGACAGGGCTGGACCACTGAAGCTTTCTTT	CSLRQGWTTEAFF
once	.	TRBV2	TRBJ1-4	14	TGTGCCAGCAGGCCCAGACAGGCGAATGAAAAACTGTTTTTT	CASRPRQANEKLFF
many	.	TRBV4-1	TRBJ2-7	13	TGCGCCAGCAGCCAAGACAACAGATTAAGGCAGTACTTC	CASSQDNRLRQYF
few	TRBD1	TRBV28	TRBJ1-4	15	TGTGCCAGCAGTCCGTCGACAGGGCGGGATGAAAAACTGTTTTTT	CASSPSTGRDEKLFF
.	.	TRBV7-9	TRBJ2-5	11	TGTGCCACCAGTGCGGGCCAGACCCAGTACTTC	CATSAGQTQYF
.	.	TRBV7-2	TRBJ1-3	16	TGTGCCAGCTCAGACACCCTTGCTAACTCTGGAAACACCATATATTTT	CASSDTLANSGNTIYF
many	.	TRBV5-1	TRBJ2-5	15	TGCGCCAGCAGCTTAGGGACAAGAGGGCCAGAGACCCAGTACTTC	CASSLGTRGPETQYF
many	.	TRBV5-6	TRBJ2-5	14	TGTGCCAGCAGCCCCGGGACGTACCAAGAGACCCAGTACTTC	CASSPGTYQETQYF
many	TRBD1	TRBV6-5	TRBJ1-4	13	TGTGCCAGCAGTTGGCAGGGGGACGAAAAACTGTTTTTT	CASSWQGDEKLFF
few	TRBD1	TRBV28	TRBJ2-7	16	TGTGCCAGCAGCGCTCCCCGGGACAGGGCTTCCTACGAGCAGTACTTC	CASSAPRDRASYEQYF
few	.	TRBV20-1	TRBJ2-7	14	TGCAGTGCTCCCAAGGACCTAAGGGGCTACGAGCAGTACTTC	CSAPKDLRGYEQYF
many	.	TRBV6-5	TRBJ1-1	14	TGTGCCAGCAGTGAGGGACCGATCTACACTGAAGCTTTCTTT	CASSEGPIYTEAFF
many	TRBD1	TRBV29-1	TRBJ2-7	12	TGCAGCGCACGACAGGGGGCTAACGAGCAGTACTTC	CSARQGANEQYF
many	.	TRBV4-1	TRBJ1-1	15	TGCGCCAGCAGCCAAGTTGCAGGGGCAAACACTGAAGCTTTCTTT	CASSQVAGANTEAFF
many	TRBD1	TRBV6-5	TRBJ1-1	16	TGTGCCAGCAGTTACTCGAGGGACAGGGGAGGCACTGAAGCTTTCTTT	CASSYSRDRGGTEAFF
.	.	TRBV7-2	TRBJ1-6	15	TGTGCCAGCAGCTTAGGGGCCCCCAGCCAATCACCCCTCCACTTT	CASSLGAPSQSPLHF
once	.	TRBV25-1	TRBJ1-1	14	TGTGCCAGCAGTGCCCGGGGCGGCGTCACTGAAGCTTTCTTT	CASSARGGVTEAFF